The clone carrying this TCR beta chain was observed many times. Authors of the study amplified TCR beta CDR3 regions from RNA transcripts. HTBI primers drove first-round RT-PCR of the TCR CDR3. TCRdb ran MiXCR on the multiplex PCR reads and lists one entry per CDR3 protein. In the table there are 350,000 to 400,000 distinct CDR3 sequences, approximately 15% of which are singletons. The CDR3 has 17 amino acids. In germline, CDR1 is SGHRS, CDR2 YFSETQ. After removal of 2 bases from V and 1 base from J, the junction contained 6 bases not matched to a gene. The record originates from a study of T cells in Graves' hyperthyroidism and ophthalmopathy.

Sequencing was carried out using blood. The TCR sequence derives from a woman aged 55 to 70 with Graves' hyperthyroidism. The chain has TRBV5-1 and TRBJ2-1; 10 nucleotides match TRBD2. CDR3 nucleotide sequence: TGCGCCAGCAGCTTACAAATGACTAGCGGGTCCTACAATGAGCAGTTCTTC. It translates to CASSLQMTSGSYNEQFF. Together with reference TRBV5-1 and TRBJ2-1, the CDR3 gives the full variable domain: KAGVTQTPRYLIKTRGQQVTLSCSPISGHRSVSWYQQTPGQGLQFLFEYFSETQRNKGNFPGRFSGRQFSNSRSEMNVSTLELGDSALYLCASSLQMTSGSYNEQFFGPGTRLTVL.